This TCR beta chain was obtained from a study of OX40 agonist ivuxolimab in advanced cancers. About the research overall: Ivuxolimab, an antibody acting as an agonist of OX40 (CD134), was used to treat patients.

The protocol was immunoSEQ multiplex PCR, while the TCRdb copy is restricted to in-frame clones and leaves out a portion. The sample includes more than 60,000 clones, approximately 83% of them seen just once. Trimming removed 0 bases at V and 4 bases at J, with 13 bases between. Germline CDR1 reads SGHTA; CDR2 reads FQGNSA. This CDR3 region has 16 residues. The source material was CD4+ or CD8+ T cells sorted from blood, sampled in a trial of the OX40 agonist ivuxolimab. This rearrangement joins TRBV7-2 to TRBJ1-3; unclear D gene. The source of this sequence is an adult with an advanced solid tumor such as melanoma, head and neck, liver or kidney cancer. This chain's CDR3 is CASSLALGSSGNTIYF. DNA for the CDR3: TGTGCCAGCAGCTTAGCGTTAGGGTCCTCCGGAAACACCATATATTTT.